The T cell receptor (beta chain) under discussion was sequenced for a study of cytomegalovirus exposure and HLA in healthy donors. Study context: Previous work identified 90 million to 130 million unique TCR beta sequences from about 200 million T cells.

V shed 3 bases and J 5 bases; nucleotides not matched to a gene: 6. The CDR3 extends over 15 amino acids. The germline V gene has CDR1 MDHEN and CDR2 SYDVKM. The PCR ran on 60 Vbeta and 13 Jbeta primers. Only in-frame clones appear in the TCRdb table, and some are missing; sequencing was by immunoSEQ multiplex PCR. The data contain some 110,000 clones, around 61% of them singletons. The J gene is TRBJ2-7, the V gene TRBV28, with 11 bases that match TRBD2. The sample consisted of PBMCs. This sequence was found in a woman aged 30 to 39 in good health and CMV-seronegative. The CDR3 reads CASSFKLAGVHEQYF. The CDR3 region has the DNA TGTGCCAGCAGTTTTAAACTAGCGGGAGTCCACGAGCAGTACTTC.